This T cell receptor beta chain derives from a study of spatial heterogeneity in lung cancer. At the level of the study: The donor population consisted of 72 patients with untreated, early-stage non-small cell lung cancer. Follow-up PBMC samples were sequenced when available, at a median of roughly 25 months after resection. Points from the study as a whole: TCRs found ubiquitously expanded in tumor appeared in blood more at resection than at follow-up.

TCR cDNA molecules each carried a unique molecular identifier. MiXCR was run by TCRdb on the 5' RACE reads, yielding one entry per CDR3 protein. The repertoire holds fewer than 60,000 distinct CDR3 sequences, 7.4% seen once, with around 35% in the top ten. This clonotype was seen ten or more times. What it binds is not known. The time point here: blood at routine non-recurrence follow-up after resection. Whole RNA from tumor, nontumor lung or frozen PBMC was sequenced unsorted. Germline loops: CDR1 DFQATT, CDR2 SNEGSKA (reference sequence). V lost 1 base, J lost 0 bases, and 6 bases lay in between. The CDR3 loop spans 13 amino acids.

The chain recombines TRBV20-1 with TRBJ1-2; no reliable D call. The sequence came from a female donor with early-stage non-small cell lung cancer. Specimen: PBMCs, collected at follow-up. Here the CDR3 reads CSARGTANYGYTF. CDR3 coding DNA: TGCAGTGCTAGAGGAACAGCTAACTATGGCTACACCTTC.